Shown below are 5 T cell receptor beta chains from a single sample sequenced in a study of CD8 T cells in ankylosing spondylitis. TCRdb re-called the 5' RACE reads with MiXCR, one entry per CDR3 protein. This table has 40,000 to 55,000 distinct CDR3 sequences, approximately 8% appearing once. Sequences were obtained from blood, either unsorted or a sorted T cell fraction (not recorded which). The receptors here all came from a female donor with ankylosing spondylitis or in good health (not recorded which).

This clonotype was counted many times. The genes are TRBV7-8 and TRBJ1-5; 7 bases are a match to TRBD1. The V segment lost 6 bases and the J segment 5 bases; nucleotides outside the gene matches: 13. The length of the CDR3 is 16 residues. In germline, CDR1 is SGHVS, CDR2 FQNEAQ. The CDR3 region has the DNA TGTGCCAGCAGTCCGACCACCGGGACAGTCTATCAGCCCCAGCATTTT. Translation: CASSPTTGTVYQPQHF. The whole variable domain, remainder taken from reference TRBV7-8 and TRBJ1-5, is GAGVSQSPRYKVAKRGQDVALRCDPISGHVSLFWYQQALGQGPEFLTYFQNEAQLDKSGLPSDRFFAERPEGSVSTLKIQRTQQEDSAVYLCASSPTTGTVYQPQHFGDGTRLSIL.

This clonotype was observed many times. The chain joins TRBV20-1 to TRBJ2-3, with 12 bases fitting TRBD2. Trimming took 5 bases from V and 2 from J; bases not matched to a gene: 2. This CDR3 spans 14 amino acids. Germline V lookup: CDR1 DFQATT, CDR2 SNEGSKA (reference sequence). In nucleotides, the CDR3 is TGCAGTGCTCCTAGCGGGGGGGTCACAGATACGCAGTATTTT. Amino acid sequence: CSAPSGGVTDTQYF.

This clonotype has a count of ten or more. The chain recombines TRBV5-1 with TRBJ1-1, with D unclear. V lost 2 bases, J lost 1 base, and 6 bases lay in between. The CDR3 covers 13 residues. Germline V lookup: CDR1 SGHRS, CDR2 YFSETQ. The CDR3 DNA is TGCGCCAGCAGCTTCAGACAGAACACTGAAGCTTTCTTT. Encoded protein: CASSFRQNTEAFF.

The chain carries TRBV2 and TRBJ1-1; TRBD1 agrees at 10 bases. Germline-derived CDR1 and CDR2 are SNHLY and FYNNEI. The CDR3 sequence is 15 residues long. Germline trimming cut 4 bases from V and 4 bases from J; bases unmatched to any gene: 6. CDR3 DNA sequence: TGTGCCAGCAGTGTGACAGGGGGCGGCGGCACTGAAGCTTTCTTT. Residues: CASSVTGGGGTEAFF.

This clonotype came up many times. The CDR3 loop is CATSQRDSGYTF. The CDR3 nucleotides read TGTGCCACCAGCCAAAGGGATAGCGGCTACACCTTC. The chain joins TRBV24-1 to TRBJ1-2; no clear D. The V and J ends lost 7 bases and 8 bases respectively, with 13 bases between them. This CDR3 is built from 12 residues. CDR1 is KGHDR, CDR2 SFDVKD, per germline.